These T cell receptor beta chains were read from a single sample in a study of technical replicates of blood from several donors. Only in-frame clones appear in the TCRdb table, and some are missing; sequencing was by immunoSEQ multiplex PCR. Of under 85,000 clones in the sample, approximately 97% are singletons; the top ten hold approximately 0.21%. Sequenced input: T cells isolated from PBMCs. Every receptor here comes from a human donor in good health. Each CDR3 is given with its conserved first and last residue. The D gene is left open where the match is weak. Not all rows give a size; the values are once, few, many and, for expanded clones, a class.

TRBV9	TRBJ1-4	NA	NA	TGTGCCAGCAGCGGAGCAGGAAAACTGTTTTTT	CASSGAGKLFF
TRBV28	TRBJ2-7	TRBD2	NA	TGTGCCAGCAAACGAGCGGGAGCCTCGTACGAGCAGTACTTC	CASKRAGASYEQYF
TRBV5-1	TRBJ2-6	NA	once	TGCGCCAGCAGCTTGGGTACGTGGAGCGGGGCCAACGTCCTGACTTTC	CASSLGTWSGANVLTF
TRBV4-1	TRBJ2-1	TRBD2	NA	TGCGCCAGCAGCCCTAGCGGGGAAAGCTACAATGAGCAGTTCTTC	CASSPSGESYNEQFF
TRBV6-5	TRBJ1-2	NA	NA	TGTGCCAGCAGTTTGGGCACAGGGTCGAGGCTTTCTGGCTACACCTTC	CASSLGTGSRLSGYTF
TRBV5-4	TRBJ2-7	TRBD1	NA	TGTGCCAGCAGCTTGGAGGGGGCGGACAGGGGGCGCCGAGAGCAGTACTTC	CASSLEGADRGRREQYF
TRBV9	TRBJ2-7	TRBD2	NA	TGTGCCAGCAGCGTAGCATCGGGGGGCTACGAGCAGTACTTC	CASSVASGGYEQYF
TRBV28	TRBJ2-2	TRBD1	NA	TGTGCCAGCGGTACAGGGGGCGCGAACACCGGGGAGCTGTTTTTT	CASGTGGANTGELFF
TRBV29-1	TRBJ1-2	NA	NA	TGCAGCGTTGATATACAGCTGGCGTATGGCTACACCTTC	CSVDIQLAYGYTF
TRBV7-3	TRBJ2-5	TRBD1	NA	TGTGCCAGCAGCTTGGGACAGCCGCAAGAGACCCAGTACTTC	CASSLGQPQETQYF
TRBV30	TRBJ2-7	NA	NA	TGTGCCTGGAAAGGAGACAGATTCTACGAGCAGTACTTC	CAWKGDRFYEQYF
TRBV7-2	TRBJ2-1	TRBD2	NA	TGTGCCAGCAGCTTTACTAGCGGAAACAATGAGCAGTTCTTC	CASSFTSGNNEQFF
TRBV6-5	TRBJ1-2	NA	NA	TGTGCCAGCAGTCCAGGAAAATATGGCTACACCTTC	CASSPGKYGYTF
TRBV10-3	TRBJ2-3	TRBD2	NA	TGTGCCATCAGGCCACTAGCGGGGAGCACAGATACGCAGTATTTT	CAIRPLAGSTDTQYF
TRBV4-1	TRBJ1-4	TRBD1	NA	TGCGCCAGCAGCGATACAGGGGCCCGGGACGCAAAGGAAAAACTGTTTTTT	CASSDTGARDAKEKLFF
TRBV4-1	TRBJ2-2	TRBD1	NA	TGCGCCAGCAGCCAACCTGGACAGGTATATAGCACCGGGGAGCTGTTTTTT	CASSQPGQVYSTGELFF
TRBV29-1	TRBJ2-7	NA	NA	TGCAGCGTTTCGTTATCACTAGACTACGAGCAGTACTTC	CSVSLSLDYEQYF
TRBV5-4	TRBJ2-7	TRBD2	few	TGTGCCAGCAGCCGGACTAGCGGGGGGGCCTACGAGCAGTACTTC	CASSRTSGGAYEQYF
TRBV9	TRBJ2-1	TRBD1	NA	TGTGCCAGCAGCACCCGGGACAGGTATACGGTGAATGAGCAGTTCTTC	CASSTRDRYTVNEQFF
TRBV28	TRBJ2-1	NA	NA	TGTGCCAGCAGTATATATAGCGGCACCTACAATGAGCAGTTCTTC	CASSIYSGTYNEQFF
TRBV11-3	TRBJ2-3	NA	NA	TGTGCCAGCAGCCTCCGGGCCAGCCTCGGGGGCACAGATACGCAGTATTTT	CASSLRASLGGTDTQYF
TRBV5-1	TRBJ2-1	NA	NA	TGCGCCAGCAGCAACAAATCCGCGAGGACAGTCTCCTACAATGAGCAGTTCTTC	CASSNKSARTVSYNEQFF
TRBV7-8	TRBJ1-2	TRBD1	NA	TGTGCCAGCAGCCTCAGACAGGGCGCTAACTATGGCTACACCTTC	CASSLRQGANYGYTF
TRBV25-1	TRBJ1-2	TRBD1	NA	TGTGCCAGCAGTGGGCCCCGCAGGGGGCGTAAAGATGGCTACACCTTC	CASSGPRRGRKDGYTF
TRBV12-5	TRBJ2-3	NA	once	TGTGCTAGTGCCTGGGGGCGGAATACGCAGTATTTT	CASAWGRNTQYF
TRBV28	TRBJ1-5	TRBD1	NA	TGTGCCAGCAGTACATTCCGGGACAGATCTTATAGCAATCAGCCCCAGCATTTT	CASSTFRDRSYSNQPQHF
TRBV29-1	TRBJ2-3	NA	NA	TGCAGCGTTGATTGGTACGGGAGTGGGACAGATACGCAGTATTTT	CSVDWYGSGTDTQYF
TRBV29-1	TRBJ2-7	NA	NA	TGCAGCGTTGCCGCGGTACAGGGCGCCGAATCCGAGCAGTACTTC	CSVAAVQGAESEQYF